This passage covers 20 T cell receptor beta chains from one sample sequenced in a study of spatial heterogeneity in lung cancer. Which antigens these TCRs recognize remains unknown. Study-level points and caveats: Tumor mutation counts were tracked by expanded intratumoral alpha and beta TCR counts.

Time point here: sample taken at primary tumor resection. TCRdb used MiXCR to reprocess the 5' RACE reads, holding one entry per CDR3 protein. The table records about 2,600 distinct CDR3 sequences, 1.4% to 1.5% of them present only once. The sequencing here drew on lung tumor tissue, taken at surgery. The receptors shown here come from a male donor with early-stage non-small cell lung cancer.

By share of the sample, this clonotype is medium-sized. This chain links TRBV6-2 or TRBV6-3 with TRBJ2-2; maybe TRBD1 (5 bases). CDR3 length: 12 residues. Germline V CDR1 and CDR2: MNHEY, SVGEGT. Trimming stripped 7 bases from V and 6 bases from J, with 9 bases between. As DNA, the CDR3 is TGTGCCAGCACCCAAGGGGCCGGGGAGCTGTTTTTT. Translated, it gives CASTQGAGELFF.

This clonotype was seen many times. The gene calls are TRBV29-1 and TRBJ1-2; perhaps TRBD1 as D (5 bases). CDR3 length: 14 residues. Germline lookup yields CDR1 SQVTM and CDR2 ANQGSEA. V lost 6 bases to trimming and J lost 6 bases, with 20 bases between them. The CDR3 reads CSVGEVGGRNGYTF. The DNA for the CDR3 is TGCAGCGTGGGGGAAGTGGGGGGAAGGAATGGCTACACCTTC.

This clonotype qualifies as medium-sized. The chain recombines TRBV12-3 or TRBV12-4 with TRBJ2-2, with 8 nucleotides matching TRBD2. The V and J ends lost 6 bases and 2 bases, in that order; junction bases with no gene match: 8. This CDR3 has 16 residues. CDR3 DNA: TGTGCCAGCAGCCGCCAGCGGGGGAGAAACACCGGGGAGCTGTTTTTT. Amino acid sequence: CASSRQRGRNTGELFF.

This clonotype is classed as large (0.1 to 1%). The J gene is TRBJ1-1, the V gene TRBV19; D uncertain. CDR3 length: 13 amino acids. CDR1 is LNHDA, CDR2 SQIVND, per germline (reference sequence). The V gene lost 4 bases and the J gene lost 7 bases, with 13 bases spanning the gap. The CDR3 sequence is CASSTLGGHEAFF. CDR3 DNA: TGTGCCAGTAGTACGCTTGGTGGGCATGAAGCTTTCTTT.

This clonotype is categorized as medium-sized (0.01 to 0.1%). This chain links TRBV29-1 with TRBJ2-7; D uncertain. CDR3 length equals 14 residues. The ends were cut back, 6 bases at V and 5 bases at J, with 20 bases in the middle. Germline V gene sequence: CDR1 SQVTM, CDR2 ANQGSEA. In DNA form, the CDR3 reads TGCAGCGTCCAAGACGTGACCTCCACCCACGAGCAGTACTTC. Its translation: CSVQDVTSTHEQYF.

Within the sample, this clonotype is medium-sized. In nucleotides, the CDR3 is TGTGCCAGCAGCGTAACAGGGGGCTCCTACGAGCAGTACTTC. The encoded protein is CASSVTGGSYEQYF. The chain recombines TRBV7-9 with TRBJ2-7, with 8 bases lining up with TRBD1. The CDR3 sequence is 14 residues long. CDR1 and CDR2 (germline): SEHNR, FQNEAQ (reference sequence). V gave up 5 bases and J gave up 0 bases; unmatched junction bases: 3.

This clonotype is medium-sized in the sample. The chain combines TRBV12-3 or TRBV12-4 with TRBJ2-3; 8 bases are a match to TRBD2. The CDR3 contains 17 residues. Trimming cost V 6 bases and J 3 bases; bases outside gene matches: 14. CDR3 in amino acids: CASSSMTGTRLTDTQYF. CDR3 nucleotide sequence: TGTGCCAGCAGCTCTATGACCGGGACTAGACTTACAGATACGCAGTATTTT.

This clonotype rates as medium-sized (0.01 to 0.1%). The gene calls are TRBV29-1 and TRBJ2-3, with a possible D match to TRBD1 (5 bases). V was cut by 4 bases and J by 6 bases, with 11 bases left in between. The CDR3 is 12 amino acids. Germline V gene lookup returns CDR1 SQVTM and CDR2 ANQGSEA. As DNA, the CDR3 is TGCAGCGTTGGCCAGGGCGGCGATACGCAGTATTTT. Its protein product is CSVGQGGDTQYF.

This clonotype is labeled as medium-sized (0.01 to 0.1%). CDR3: CSVVLGNSNQPQHF. The CDR3, as DNA: TGCAGCGTTGTTCTAGGGAATAGCAATCAGCCCCAGCATTTT. V gene TRBV29-1 combines with J gene TRBJ1-5; no clear D. Trimming took off 4 bases at V and 0 bases at J, with 10 bases between the two ends. This CDR3 is 14 amino acids long. Germline V gives CDR1 SQVTM, CDR2 ANQGSEA. The full variable domain, with the rest looked up from reference TRBV29-1 and TRBJ1-5, is SAVISQKPSRDICQRGTSLTIQCQVDSQVTMMFWYRQQPGQSLTLIATANQGSEATYESGFVIDKFPISRPNLTFSTLTVSNMSPEDSSIYLCSVVLGNSNQPQHFGDGTRLSIL.

Judged by abundance, this clonotype is medium-sized. The rearrangement links TRBV6-2 or TRBV6-3 to TRBJ2-2; D is unresolved. Germline V gene data show CDR1 as MNHEY and CDR2 as SVGEGT. The germline V and J ends were trimmed by 6 bases and 6 bases, with 17 bases remaining between them. CDR3 length: 15 residues. In DNA, the CDR3 is TGTGCCAGCAGCCCCTTGTGGACCCGGGCCGGGGAGCTGTTTTTT. Translating gives CASSPLWTRAGELFF.

This clonotype is medium-sized in the sample. The rearrangement uses TRBV7-2 and TRBJ1-2; 7 nucleotides line up with TRBD1. Germline CDR1 reads SGHTA; CDR2 reads FQGNSA. V shed 4 bases, J shed 2 bases, and the junction held 4 bases outside the gene matches. This CDR3 is 14 amino acids long. The CDR3 loop reads CASSSETGNYGYTF. CDR3 nucleotide sequence: TGTGCCAGCAGCTCAGAGACAGGGAACTATGGCTACACCTTC.

This clonotype is classed as medium-sized. This chain joins TRBV27 and TRBJ2-3; tentative D call: TRBD2 (6 bases). The V end was cut by 6 bases, the J end by 5 bases, with 18 bases between. The germline CDR1 and CDR2 sequences are MNHEY and SMNVEV (reference sequence). CDR3 length: 15 amino acids. The CDR3 protein is CASSSLGLSGDTQYF. CDR3 in DNA: TGTGCCAGCAGCAGTTTAGGACTAAGCGGAGATACGCAGTATTTT.

This clonotype is classed as medium-sized (0.01 to 0.1%). The rearrangement uses TRBV20-1 and TRBJ1-3, with a tentative D call TRBD1 (5 bases). Trimming pared 7 bases from V and 4 bases from J, leaving 17 bases between. The CDR3 spans 14 residues. CDR1 is DFQATT and CDR2 is SNEGSKA in the germline V gene (reference sequence). The CDR3 region is CSVSNRQGGNTIYF. Written as DNA, the CDR3 is TGCAGTGTATCTAACAGGCAGGGAGGAAACACCATATATTTT.

Judged by abundance, this clonotype is medium-sized. The V call is TRBV6-2 or TRBV6-3, the J call TRBJ2-2, with D unclear. Trimming cost V 3 bases and J 6 bases, with 29 bases left between them. Germline CDR1 MNHEY, CDR2 SVGEGT. The CDR3 consists of 20 residues. CDR3 in amino acids: CASSYNRPKRTAAWAGELFF. The CDR3 DNA is TGTGCCAGCAGTTATAACAGACCTAAAAGGACCGCTGCGTGGGCCGGGGAGCTGTTTTTT.

This clonotype is categorized as medium-sized. V is TRBV30 and J is TRBJ2-1, with D perhaps TRBD2 (5 bases). With 1 base removed from V and 2 bases from J, the gap between germline ends came to 9 bases. CDR3 length: 14 amino acids. Per the germline V gene, CDR1 is GTSNPN and CDR2 is SVGIG (reference sequence). The CDR3 DNA reads as TGTGCCTGGAGTGGGACCGGGGCCTACAATGAGCAGTTCTTC. Protein product: CAWSGTGAYNEQFF.

Judged by abundance, this clonotype is medium-sized (0.01 to 0.1%). The chain joins TRBV20-1 to TRBJ2-3; D gene unclear. Germline assignment: CDR1 DFQATT and CDR2 SNEGSKA (reference sequence). The CDR3 spans 14 residues. V was clipped by 0 bases and J by 4 bases, with 11 bases between them. In DNA, the CDR3 is TGCAGTGCTAGAGAGTCCCTAGTCCCAGATACGCAGTATTTT. As protein: CSARESLVPDTQYF.

Relative to its sample, this clonotype is medium-sized. The V gene is TRBV30, the J gene TRBJ1-3; D is possibly TRBD1 (6 bases). Trimming shortened V by 7 bases and J by 2 bases, and 12 bases separated the two germline ends. CDR1 and CDR2 from the germline V gene are GTSNPN and SVGIG (reference sequence). This CDR3 is built from 13 residues. As DNA, the CDR3 is TGTGCCTCCCCGGGGGCCACTGGAAACACCATATATTTT. Amino acid sequence: CASPGATGNTIYF.

In this sample, this clonotype is medium-sized. This sequence joins TRBV30 and TRBJ2-1, with unresolved D. Germline CDR1 is GTSNPN and CDR2 is SVGIG (reference sequence). The CDR3 covers 15 residues. V gave up 0 bases and J gave up 2 bases, with 11 bases separating them. Here the CDR3 reads CAWSVWNLPYNEQFF. The CDR3, as DNA: TGTGCCTGGAGTGTGTGGAACCTTCCCTACAATGAGCAGTTCTTC.

This clonotype was detected ten times or more. The junction and the germline gene differ at one end; a read error may be behind it. The chain joins TRBV29-1 to TRBJ1-2; 7 nucleotides match TRBD1. Germline V gene lookup returns CDR1 SQVTM and CDR2 ANQGSEA. The CDR3 covers 12 residues. DNA of the CDR3: TGCAGCGGAGGGGGCCAGGGGTATGACTACACCTTC. Translating it yields CSGGGQGYDYTF.

This clonotype is medium-sized in the sample. J is TRBJ2-1 and V is TRBV12-3 or TRBV12-4; 10 bases map to TRBD2. V lost 4 bases, J lost 0 bases, and 3 bases stayed unmatched. This CDR3 is built from 16 residues. The CDR3 protein is CASSSASGSSYNEQFF. The CDR3 DNA reads as TGTGCCAGCAGTTCCGCTAGCGGGAGCTCCTACAATGAGCAGTTCTTC.